This TCR beta chain is drawn from a study of glioma-infiltrating T cells after dendritic cell vaccination. Looking at the study overall: Autologous tumor lysate-pulsed dendritic cell vaccination was given between the early 2000s and the early 2010s. Study-wide results and limits: Survival was not directly related to TCR clonality in these patients.

Turning to this clone: Its antigen is not identified.

CDR1 is SGHVS and CDR2 is FQNEAQ in the germline V gene. Deletions cut 3 bases from V and 4 bases from J, with 21 bases between. The CDR3 is made up of 17 amino acids. The time point denotes: after dendritic cell vaccination, including at tumor progression/relapse. The primer mix had 60 V beta and 13 J beta primers. The assay was immunoSEQ multiplex PCR, and TCRdb's table has in-frame clones only and misses some. Among about 82,000 clones listed, around 83% were seen once. The input for sequencing was blood, taken after dendritic cell vaccination. The TCR was taken from a human donor with glioblastoma. This rearrangement joins TRBV7-8 to TRBJ1-1, with a tentative D call TRBD1 (5 bases). Here the CDR3 reads CASSFANLQGSSTEAFF. The DNA of the CDR3 is TGTGCCAGCAGCTTTGCTAATCTCCAGGGTAGTAGCACTGAAGCTTTCTTT.